Each of the 21 T cell receptor beta chains below was sequenced from the same sample in a study of OX40 agonist ivuxolimab in advanced cancers. TCRdb's table, derived via immunoSEQ multiplex PCR, lists solely in-frame clones and lacks some. The sample has 85,000 to 95,000 clones, roughly nine tenths seen once. Sequenced here: CD4+ or CD8+ T cells sorted from blood, sampled in a trial of the OX40 agonist ivuxolimab. These receptors originate from an adult with an advanced solid tumor such as melanoma, head and neck, liver or kidney cancer.

The V gene is TRBV28, the J gene TRBJ2-7; the D gene is possibly TRBD2 (6 bases). The CDR3 extends over 15 amino acids. V gave up 3 bases and J gave up 0 bases, with 12 bases separating them. Germline values: CDR1 MDHEN, CDR2 SYDVKM. In DNA form, the CDR3 reads TGTGCCAGCAGTTTGTGGGCGGGAAGCTCCTACGAGCAGTACTTC. Amino acid sequence: CASSLWAGSSYEQYF. Full variable domain (remainder filled in from reference TRBV28 and TRBJ2-7): DVKVTQSSRYLVKRTGEKVFLECVQDMDHENMFWYRQDPGLGLRLIYFSYDVKMKEKGDIPEGYSVSREKKERFSLILESASTNQTSMYLCASSLWAGSSYEQYFGPGTRLTVT.

The chain combines TRBV15 with TRBJ2-7; TRBD2 is a possible D gene (6 bases). The CDR3 is 15 residues long. Germline V CDR1 and CDR2: LNHNV, YYDKDF (reference sequence). The V end lost 5 bases, the J end lost 5 bases, and 19 bases lay between the germline ends. This chain's CDR3 is CATSGSIAVGDEQYF. CDR3 DNA: TGTGCCACCAGCGGGTCAATAGCGGTAGGGGACGAGCAGTACTTC.

The chain couples TRBV28 to TRBJ2-7; D is ambiguous. Per the germline V gene, CDR1 is MDHEN and CDR2 is SYDVKM. The germline V and J ends were trimmed by 3 bases and 7 bases, with 7 bases remaining between them. This CDR3 contains 11 residues. CDR3 bases: TGTGCCAGCAGTTTCTCGGTAGAGCAGTACTTC. It encodes CASSFSVEQYF.

The gene calls are TRBV27 and TRBJ2-7, with no clear D. The CDR3 totals 14 residues. Trimming pared 0 bases from V and 3 bases from J, leaving 9 bases between. Per the germline V gene, CDR1 is MNHEY and CDR2 is SMNVEV (reference sequence). The CDR3 DNA reads as TGTGCCAGCAGTTTATCGTTCCAGGTCTACGAGCAGTACTTC. As protein: CASSLSFQVYEQYF.

This clone appeared once. This chain links TRBV28 with TRBJ2-1; 9 bases are shared with TRBD2. The CDR3 contains 14 residues. Trimming removed 11 bases from V and 7 bases from J; junction bases left unmatched: 12. Germline assignment: CDR1 MDHEN and CDR2 SYDVKM. CDR3 sequence (DNA): TGTGCCCTAGCTCCCAGCGGGAGGTCGAATGAGCAGTTCTTC. This codes for CALAPSGRSNEQFF. Variable domain in full (rest from reference TRBV28 and TRBJ2-1): DVKVTQSSRYLVKRTGEKVFLECVQDMDHENMFWYRQDPGLGLRLIYFSYDVKMKEKGDIPEGYSVSREKKERFSLILESASTNQTSMYLCALAPSGRSNEQFFGPGTRLTVL.

The genes are TRBV28 and TRBJ2-4; 7 nucleotides match TRBD1. The CDR3 covers 16 residues. Germline V gene lookup returns CDR1 MDHEN and CDR2 SYDVKM. With V trimmed by 6 bases and J by 3 bases, 11 bases remained unmatched. CDR3 loop: CASSPMEAGGKNIQYF. DNA for the CDR3: TGTGCCAGCAGCCCTATGGAGGCAGGGGGCAAAAACATTCAGTACTTC. Filled out from reference TRBV28 and TRBJ2-4, the complete variable domain reads DVKVTQSSRYLVKRTGEKVFLECVQDMDHENMFWYRQDPGLGLRLIYFSYDVKMKEKGDIPEGYSVSREKKERFSLILESASTNQTSMYLCASSPMEAGGKNIQYFGAGTRLSVL.

CDR3 coding DNA: TGTGCCAGCAGTGAACGCGGGATTAGCGAGCAGTACTTC. Its protein is CASSERGISEQYF. The rearrangement links TRBV6-5 to TRBJ2-7; maybe TRBD2 (6 bases). V lost 5 bases and J lost 6, with 14 bases in between. This CDR3 region has 13 residues. CDR1 is MNHEY, CDR2 SVGAGI, per germline.

The rearrangement joins TRBV7-9 to TRBJ2-3; TRBD2 aligns across 7 bases. V trimming: 2 bases; J trimming: 0 bases; junction bases outside the gene matches: 8. The CDR3 covers 17 residues. Germline V gives CDR1 SEHNR, CDR2 FQNEAQ (reference sequence). This chain's CDR3 is CASSLTGGSTSTDTQYF. CDR3 DNA: TGTGCCAGCAGCTTAACGGGCGGGAGTACTAGCACAGATACGCAGTATTTT.

This clone is a singleton in its sample. CDR3 nucleotide sequence: TGCGCCAGCAGACAGCTTAGCGGGGACAAAATCGAGCAGTACTTC. Amino acid sequence: CASRQLSGDKIEQYF. V is TRBV5-1 and J is TRBJ2-7; 8 positions match TRBD2. Germline loops: CDR1 SGHRS, CDR2 YFSETQ. J lost 6 bases, V lost 5 bases, and 13 bases had no gene match. The CDR3 has 15 residues.

The gene calls are TRBV7-9 and TRBJ2-4; D tentatively reads TRBD1 or TRBD2 (5 bases each). Trimming took 4 bases from V and 0 from J, leaving 16 bases between them. Germline CDR1 reads SEHNR; CDR2 reads FQNEAQ (reference sequence). CDR3 length: 17 amino acids. CDR3 region: CASSSWGGYLAKNIQYF. CDR3 DNA sequence: TGTGCCAGCAGCTCCTGGGGCGGGTACCTAGCCAAAAACATTCAGTACTTC. The complete variable domain, with remaining parts taken from reference TRBV7-9 and TRBJ2-4, reads DTGVSQNPRHKITKRGQNVTFRCDPISEHNRLYWYRQTLGQGPEFLTYFQNEAQLEKSRLLSDRFSAERPKGSFSTLEIQRTEQGDSAMYLCASSSWGGYLAKNIQYFGAGTRLSVL.

The chain employs TRBV18 and TRBJ2-4, with D perhaps given as TRBD1 or TRBD2 (6 bases each). V was trimmed by 3 bases and J by 6 bases, leaving 15 bases between them. CDR1 and CDR2 (germline): KGHSH, LQKENI. The CDR3 runs to 15 residues. As DNA, the CDR3 is TGTGCCAGCTCACCGGGGCCGGGGGCAGGAAACATTCAGTACTTC. It translates to CASSPGPGAGNIQYF.

Only a few counts were recorded for this clone. The rearrangement joins TRBV5-1 to TRBJ2-3; 14 nucleotides agree with TRBD2. This CDR3 contains 19 residues. The germline gives CDR1 SGHRS, CDR2 YFSETQ. Unmatched junction bases numbered 6, after V lost 0 bases and J lost 0 bases. Here the CDR3 DNA reads TGCGCCAGCAGCTTGGGACTAGCGGGAGGGCTAACTAGCACAGATACGCAGTATTTT. Translation gives CASSLGLAGGLTSTDTQYF. The full variable domain, rest sourced from reference TRBV5-1 and TRBJ2-3, is KAGVTQTPRYLIKTRGQQVTLSCSPISGHRSVSWYQQTPGQGLQFLFEYFSETQRNKGNFPGRFSGRQFSNSRSEMNVSTLELGDSALYLCASSLGLAGGLTSTDTQYFGPGTRLTVL.

This clone was detected only a few times. The rearrangement links TRBV19 to TRBJ2-7; D is possibly TRBD1 (6 bases). Germline lookup yields CDR1 LNHDA and CDR2 SQIVND (reference sequence). V was pared by 5 bases and J by 3 bases, with 29 bases between. The CDR3 totals 19 residues. CDR3 sequence (DNA): TGTGCCAGTAGTCCGCGCTCCGGGACAAGGGCGATGGCCATCTACGAGCAGTACTTC. Its protein product is CASSPRSGTRAMAIYEQYF.

The genes are TRBV6-5 and TRBJ2-2; D not resolved. Germline V lookup: CDR1 MNHEY, CDR2 SVGAGI. CDR3 length equals 12 residues. V lost 11 bases and J 2 bases, leaving 9 bases between the germline ends. The CDR3 loop reads CAHGRNTGELFF. The DNA of the CDR3 is TGTGCCCACGGCCGAAACACCGGGGAGCTGTTTTTT.

In its sample, this clone was seen once. V usage is TRBV25-1 and J usage is TRBJ1-4; unclear D gene. The CDR3 runs to 13 residues. Germline CDR1 reads MGHDK; CDR2 reads SYGVNS. V lost 4 bases to trimming and J lost 8 bases, with 11 bases between them. The CDR3 reads CASSGSWLEKLFF. CDR3 coding DNA: TGTGCCAGCAGTGGGTCCTGGCTGGAAAAACTGTTTTTT.

J is TRBJ1-1 and V is TRBV6-6; D may be TRBD1 (6 bases). Trimming pared 6 bases from V and 11 bases from J, leaving 19 bases between. The CDR3 spans 13 residues. Per germline, CDR1 MNHNY and CDR2 SVGAGI (reference sequence). In DNA, the CDR3 is TGTGCCAGCAGCAGTTGGGGCGCCGGGGGCGCTTTCTTT. This gives the protein CASSSWGAGGAFF.

This clone occurred once. The V call is TRBV5-1, the J call TRBJ1-5; D uncertain. The V end lost 1 base, the J end lost 6 bases, and 11 bases lay between the germline ends. The CDR3 loop spans 14 amino acids. Germline assignment: CDR1 SGHRS and CDR2 YFSETQ. CDR3 in DNA: TGCGCCAGCAGCTTGACCCCATTTAGTCAGCCCCAGCATTTT. This sequence encodes CASSLTPFSQPQHF.

Only one count was recorded for this clone. The chain is built from TRBV9 and TRBJ2-1; the match to TRBD2 covers 9 bases. CDR1 is SGDLS and CDR2 is YYNGEE in the germline V gene. The V gene end was trimmed by 0 bases and the J gene end by 6 bases; junction bases not matched to a gene: 10. The CDR3 has 17 amino acids. The CDR3 reads CASSVDASGIRGNEQFF. The CDR3 DNA follows: TGTGCCAGCAGCGTAGATGCTAGCGGGATTCGAGGCAATGAGCAGTTCTTC. The full variable domain, its missing parts supplied by reference TRBV9 and TRBJ2-1, is DSGVTQTPKHLITATGQRVTLRCSPRSGDLSVYWYQQSLDQGLQFLIQYYNGEERAKGNILERFSAQQFPDLHSELNLSSLELGDSALYFCASSVDASGIRGNEQFFGPGTRLTVL.

There are a few counts of this clone. The chain couples TRBV18 to TRBJ1-2; tentatively, D is TRBD1 (5 bases). This CDR3 comprises 14 residues. CDR1 and CDR2 (germline): KGHSH, LQKENI. V lost 6 bases and J 2 bases, leaving 13 bases between the germline ends. CDR3 amino acids: CASSRDWENYGYTF. The CDR3 bases are TGTGCCAGCTCCCGGGACTGGGAAAACTATGGCTACACCTTC.

This chain uses TRBV30 with TRBJ2-5; TRBD2 matches at 8 bases. Germline V lookup: CDR1 GTSNPN, CDR2 SVGIG (reference sequence). The CDR3 length is 16 residues. J lost 5 bases, V lost 0 bases, and 11 bases had no gene match. The CDR3 bases are TGTGCCTGGAGTGTAGGGGGGGCGGGAGGTCGGGAGACCCAGTACTTC. It codes for CAWSVGGAGGRETQYF.

The chain links TRBV11-3 to TRBJ1-4; D gene uncertain. V was shortened by 4 bases and J by 5 bases, with 14 bases between the two germline ends. The CDR3 has 15 residues. Germline assignment: CDR1 SGHNT and CDR2 YENEEA. The DNA for the CDR3 is TGTGCCAGCAGCTACGCCAGCCCGGGCAATGAAAAACTGTTTTTT. It encodes CASSYASPGNEKLFF. Full variable domain (missing parts from reference TRBV11-3 and TRBJ1-4): EAGVVQSPRYKIIEKKQPVAFWCNPISGHNTLYWYLQNLGQGPELLIRYENEEAVDDSQLPKDRFSAERLKGVDSTLKIQPAELGDSAVYLCASSYASPGNEKLFFGSGTQLSVL.